Presented here are 25 T cell receptor beta chains from one specimen sequenced in a study of cytomegalovirus exposure and HLA in healthy donors. The PCR used 60 Vbeta and 13 Jbeta primers. Assay used: immunoSEQ multiplex PCR; TCRdb lists only in-frame clones, some missing. The listing contains tens of thousands of clones. The sequenced material came from PBMCs. The receptor source for this set is a woman aged 30 to 39 in good health and CMV-seronegative.

The chain recombines TRBV5-1 with TRBJ1-6; 7 bases are shared with TRBD1. This CDR3 spans 15 amino acids. The V gene end was trimmed by 2 bases and the J gene end by 7 bases; junction bases not matched to a gene: 6. Germline V lookup: CDR1 SGHRS, CDR2 YFSETQ. This chain's CDR3 is CASSFKGAPNSPLHF. The CDR3 nucleotides are TGCGCCAGCAGCTTTAAGGGGGCCCCGAATTCACCCCTCCACTTT. Together with reference TRBV5-1 and TRBJ1-6, the CDR3 gives the full variable domain: KAGVTQTPRYLIKTRGQQVTLSCSPISGHRSVSWYQQTPGQGLQFLFEYFSETQRNKGNFPGRFSGRQFSNSRSEMNVSTLELGDSALYLCASSFKGAPNSPLHFGNGTRLTVT.

The J gene is TRBJ2-7, the V gene TRBV2, with TRBD2 as a possible D gene (5 bases). V was clipped by 10 bases and J by 5 bases, with 15 bases between them. Germline assignment: CDR1 SNHLY and CDR2 FYNNEI. The CDR3 runs 12 residues. The CDR3 DNA reads as TGTGCCATCAAGGAAGAGGGTAACGAGCAGTACTTC. Its translation: CAIKEEGNEQYF.

The genes are TRBV5-8 and TRBJ1-2, with no clear D. The CDR3 has 13 amino acids. Germline-derived CDR1 and CDR2 are SGHTS and YDEGEE. V gave up 4 bases and J gave up 5 bases, with 12 bases separating them. For the CDR3, the DNA is TGTGCCAGCAGCCCCCGGGGAGCTTATGGCTACACCTTC. This codes for CASSPRGAYGYTF.

V and J are TRBV7-3 and TRBJ2-1; the D gene is possibly TRBD2 (5 bases). The ends were cut back, 1 base at V and 6 bases at J, with 10 bases in the middle. Per germline, CDR1 SGHTA and CDR2 FQGTGA. The length of the CDR3 is 14 residues. The CDR3: CASSLNPAANEQFF. The CDR3 region has the DNA TGTGCCAGCAGCTTAAATCCAGCGGCCAATGAGCAGTTCTTC.

This chain links TRBV9 with TRBJ2-5; D is undetermined. The CDR3 loop spans 15 amino acids. V lost 1 base and J 2 bases, leaving 12 bases between the germline ends. Germline V gene sequence: CDR1 SGDLS, CDR2 YYNGEE. The CDR3 loop reads CASSVLFGLQETQYF. CDR3 nucleotides: TGTGCCAGCAGCGTACTATTCGGGTTACAAGAGACCCAGTACTTC.

The CDR3 loop is CATAPGTGADNEQFF. The CDR3 DNA reads as TGTGCCACCGCCCCCGGGACAGGGGCCGACAATGAGCAGTTCTTC. V usage is TRBV6-5 and J usage is TRBJ2-1, with 10 nucleotides matching TRBD1. Germline trimming cut 10 bases from V and 5 bases from J; bases unmatched to any gene: 11. CDR1 and CDR2 from the germline V gene are MNHEY and SVGAGI. The CDR3 runs to 15 residues.

This chain joins TRBV19 and TRBJ2-3, with TRBD2 as a possible D gene (5 bases). This CDR3 is built from 15 residues. Germline values: CDR1 LNHDA, CDR2 SQIVND (reference sequence). V dropped 2 bases and J dropped 0 bases, with 9 bases sitting between them. The CDR3 here is CASSIPRGSTDTQYF. CDR3 nucleotide sequence: TGTGCCAGTAGTATACCTAGAGGGAGCACAGATACGCAGTATTTT.

The chain is built from TRBV27 and TRBJ2-1; the match to TRBD2 covers 8 bases. The CDR3 spans 14 residues. CDR1 MNHEY and CDR2 SMNVEV come from the germline V gene (reference sequence). Trimming cost V 8 bases and J 9 bases; bases outside gene matches: 12. This CDR3 is CASQTSGSGSEQFF. The CDR3 bases are TGTGCCAGCCAAACTAGCGGAAGTGGGAGTGAGCAGTTCTTC.

The chain employs TRBV25-1 and TRBJ2-1; TRBD1 might be the D (6 bases). Germline CDR1 MGHDK, CDR2 SYGVNS. The CDR3 totals 15 residues. V was shortened by 5 bases and J by 3 bases, with 14 bases between the two germline ends. The CDR3 protein is CASSNRDNFYNEQFF. As DNA, the CDR3 is TGTGCCAGCAGTAACCGGGACAACTTCTACAATGAGCAGTTCTTC.

The V gene is TRBV14, the J gene TRBJ2-1; tentatively, D is TRBD2 (6 bases). V was cut by 3 bases and J by 6 bases, with 9 bases left in between. The length of the CDR3 is 13 residues. Germline values: CDR1 SGHDN, CDR2 FVKESK. The CDR3 here is CASSHTSRNEQFF. The DNA of the CDR3 is TGTGCCAGCAGCCATACTAGCCGCAATGAGCAGTTCTTC.

J is TRBJ1-1 and V is TRBV29-1; TRBD1 matches 7 bases. V was pared by 6 bases and J by 3 bases, with 4 bases of the junction left unmatched. The CDR3 consists of 12 residues. CDR1 and CDR2 from the germline V gene are SQVTM and ANQGSEA. The CDR3 region is CSVDRADTEAFF. The CDR3, as DNA: TGCAGCGTCGACAGGGCGGACACTGAAGCTTTCTTT.

The rearrangement joins TRBV5-4 to TRBJ1-5; TRBD1 matches at 7 bases. This CDR3 is 14 amino acids long. Germline V gives CDR1 SGHNT, CDR2 YYREEE (reference sequence). Germline trimming cut 4 bases from V and 7 bases from J; bases unmatched to any gene: 8. This CDR3 is CASSPRQGRQPQHF. In DNA form, the CDR3 reads TGTGCCAGCAGCCCCAGACAGGGAAGGCAGCCCCAGCATTTT.

The chain links TRBV4-1 to TRBJ2-7, with D hard to call. The CDR3 runs to 15 residues. Looked up from germline, CDR1 is MGHRA and CDR2 is YSYEKL. V lost 0 bases, J lost 3 bases, and 12 bases lay in between. The DNA for the CDR3 is TGCGCCAGCAGCCAAGATGGCGGCGGCTACTACGAGCAGTACTTC. Translation gives CASSQDGGGYYEQYF.

The V and J genes are TRBV7-9 and TRBJ1-1, with a tentative D call TRBD1 (5 bases). The CDR3 contains 14 residues. The germline gives CDR1 SEHNR, CDR2 FQNEAQ (reference sequence). Trimming took 2 bases from V and 1 from J, leaving 8 bases between them. The CDR3 nucleotides read TGTGCCAGCAGCTTAATGACAGAGAACACTGAAGCTTTCTTT. Translation: CASSLMTENTEAFF.

This rearrangement joins TRBV6-5 to TRBJ1-1, with D possibly being TRBD1 (6 bases). V gave up 9 bases and J gave up 0 bases, with 11 bases separating them. Germline V lookup: CDR1 MNHEY, CDR2 SVGAGI. The length of the CDR3 is 13 residues. The CDR3 protein is CASVQGLNTEAFF. In nucleotides, the CDR3 is TGTGCCAGTGTTCAGGGGTTGAACACTGAAGCTTTCTTT.

On this clone: The junction and the germline gene differ at one end; a read error may be behind it. The gene calls are TRBV30 and TRBJ1-5; the match to TRBD1 covers 7 bases. The length of the CDR3 is 15 residues. CDR1 GTSNPN and CDR2 SVGIG come from the germline V gene (reference sequence). The CDR3 loop is CAWSTPRGGNQHQHF. The CDR3 region has the DNA TGTGCCTGGAGTACCCCACGAGGGGGCAATCAGCACCAGCATTTT.

The genes are TRBV11-2 and TRBJ1-5; TRBD1 matches at 9 bases. Germline V gene sequence: CDR1 SGHAT, CDR2 FQNNGV. The junction had 8 bases not matched to a gene; V was cut back by 6 bases and J by 5 bases. This CDR3 spans 15 amino acids. The CDR3 here is CASSSTGGIDQPQHF. The CDR3 region has the DNA TGTGCCAGCAGTTCGACAGGGGGTATCGATCAGCCCCAGCATTTT.

J is TRBJ1-1 and V is TRBV9, with D possibly TRBD1 on 6 matching bases. V was cut by 4 bases and J by 1 base, with 11 bases left in between. The CDR3 contains 14 residues. Germline lookup yields CDR1 SGDLS and CDR2 YYNGEE. Here the CDR3 reads CASSPGVQNTEAFF. Written as DNA, the CDR3 is TGTGCCAGCAGCCCAGGGGTACAGAACACTGAAGCTTTCTTT.

V gene TRBV28 combines with J gene TRBJ1-1, with D possibly matching TRBD1 (5 bases). The CDR3 consists of 16 residues. V was pared by 5 bases and J by 1 base, with 17 bases between. CDR1 is MDHEN and CDR2 is SYDVKM in the germline V gene. The CDR3: CASSLGGAVGNTEAFF. CDR3 nucleotide sequence: TGTGCCAGCAGTCTTGGAGGGGCGGTGGGGAACACTGAAGCTTTCTTT. Full variable domain (missing parts from reference TRBV28 and TRBJ1-1): DVKVTQSSRYLVKRTGEKVFLECVQDMDHENMFWYRQDPGLGLRLIYFSYDVKMKEKGDIPEGYSVSREKKERFSLILESASTNQTSMYLCASSLGGAVGNTEAFFGQGTRLTVV.

This chain connects TRBV7-9 to TRBJ1-1; D ambiguous. Looked up from germline, CDR1 is SEHNR and CDR2 is FQNEAQ (reference sequence). V lost 4 bases and J lost 1, with 10 bases in between. The CDR3 is 14 residues long. In nucleotides, the CDR3 is TGTGCCAGCAGCTCCTCCCCAGGGAACACTGAAGCTTTCTTT. It codes for CASSSSPGNTEAFF.

The chain links TRBV29-1 to TRBJ2-7; possibly TRBD2 for D (6 bases). The CDR3 is made up of 15 amino acids. V dropped 0 bases and J dropped 7 bases, with 19 bases sitting between them. Germline V lookup: CDR1 SQVTM, CDR2 ANQGSEA. CDR3 DNA: TGCAGCGTTGAAGACCCAACCAGGACGGCGGGAGAGCAGTACTTC. This gives the protein CSVEDPTRTAGEQYF.

Notes on this clone: This same CDR3 is encoded by further DNA sequences in the sample. J is TRBJ2-7 and V is TRBV9; 7 bases match TRBD1. This CDR3 has 12 amino acids. V was clipped by 0 bases and J by 6 bases; unmatched bases: 0. Germline assignment: CDR1 SGDLS and CDR2 YYNGEE. The CDR3 loop reads CASSVDRGEQYF. The CDR3 DNA reads as TGTGCCAGCAGCGTAGACAGGGGCGAGCAGTACTTC.

The rearrangement joins TRBV4-1 to TRBJ2-7; D is perhaps TRBD2 (5 bases). The CDR3 has 13 amino acids. The V end was cut by 2 bases, the J end by 2 bases, with 7 bases between. Germline CDR1 and CDR2: MGHRA and YSYEKL. The CDR3: CASSQILAYEQYF. The CDR3 DNA reads TGCGCCAGCAGCCAAATACTAGCCTACGAGCAGTACTTC.

The chain is built from TRBV30 and TRBJ2-3, with TRBD2 identical over 12 bases. This CDR3 has 17 amino acids. Germline-derived CDR1 and CDR2 are GTSNPN and SVGIG (reference sequence). V dropped 2 bases and J dropped 6; count of bases not matched to a gene: 12. The CDR3 here is CAWSLTRTSGVGDTQYF. The DNA for the CDR3 is TGTGCCTGGAGTTTAACTAGGACTAGCGGGGTGGGGGATACGCAGTATTTT.

This chain links TRBV5-1 with TRBJ2-7, with a tentative D call TRBD1 (7 bases). The V end lost 7 bases, the J end lost 0 bases, and 20 bases lay between the germline ends. Germline V gene data show CDR1 as SGHRS and CDR2 as YFSETQ. The CDR3 is made up of 16 amino acids. The chain's CDR3 is CASHEPPGGTSYEQYF. CDR3 in DNA: TGCGCCAGCCACGAGCCACCAGGGGGGACCTCCTACGAGCAGTACTTC.